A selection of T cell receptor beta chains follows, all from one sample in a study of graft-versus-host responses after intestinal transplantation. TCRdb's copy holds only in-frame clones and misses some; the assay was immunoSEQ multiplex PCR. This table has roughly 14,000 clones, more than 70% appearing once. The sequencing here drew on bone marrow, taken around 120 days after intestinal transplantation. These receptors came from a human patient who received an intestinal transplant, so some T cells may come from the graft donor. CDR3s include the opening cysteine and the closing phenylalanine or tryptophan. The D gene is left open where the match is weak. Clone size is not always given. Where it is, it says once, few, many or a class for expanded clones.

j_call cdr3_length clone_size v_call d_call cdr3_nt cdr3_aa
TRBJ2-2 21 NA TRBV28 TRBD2 TGTGCCAGCAGTTTATGCGTTTCCCCCCCTAGCGGGAGACGCATACCCGGGGAGCTGTTTTTT CASSLCVSPPSGRRIPGELFF
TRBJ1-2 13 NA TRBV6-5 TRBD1 TGTGCCAGCAGAGTGGACAGGGCCTATGGCTACACCTTC CASRVDRAYGYTF
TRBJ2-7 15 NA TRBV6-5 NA TGTGCCAGCAGTTACGATTCAGGGGAGGGCTACGAGCAGTACTTC CASSYDSGEGYEQYF
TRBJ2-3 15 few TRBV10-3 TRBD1 TGTGCCATCAGTGACTCGACAGGGGCTGGAGATACGCAGTATTTT CAISDSTGAGDTQYF
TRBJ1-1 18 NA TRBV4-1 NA TGCGCCAGCAGCCAAGCTTGGGGGCGAACGTCAGTGAACACTGAAGCTTTCTTT CASSQAWGRTSVNTEAFF
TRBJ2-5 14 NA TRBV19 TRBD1 TGTGCCAGTAGTATGGGGACAGGGTGGGAGACCCAGTACTTC CASSMGTGWETQYF
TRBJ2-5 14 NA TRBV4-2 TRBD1 TGTGCCAGCAGCAAACCGGGACAGCAAGAGACCCAGTACTTC CASSKPGQQETQYF
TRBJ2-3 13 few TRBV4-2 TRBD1 TGTGCCACCGGGCAGGGGGGCACAGATACGCAGTATTTT CATGQGGTDTQYF
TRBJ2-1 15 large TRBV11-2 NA TGTGCCAGCAGCTTCCTAGGAGGTATCAACAATGAGCAGTTCTTC CASSFLGGINNEQFF
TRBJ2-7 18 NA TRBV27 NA TGTGCCAGCAGTTCTACCCAAGGGGTCGGTCTTAGACGCTACGAGCAGTACTTC CASSSTQGVGLRRYEQYF
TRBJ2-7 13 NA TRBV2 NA TGTGCCAGCAGTGTACAGGGTTACTACGAGCAGTACTTC CASSVQGYYEQYF
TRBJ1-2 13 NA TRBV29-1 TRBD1 TGCAGCGTCGGGAGCGGGACAGGGGAGAACTACACCTTC CSVGSGTGENYTF
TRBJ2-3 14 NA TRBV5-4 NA TGTGCCAGCAGCTTCGAAACCTCGGTAGATACGCAGTATTTT CASSFETSVDTQYF
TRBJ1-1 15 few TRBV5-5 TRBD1 TGTGCCAGCAGCTTGAGGGGACAGCTGAACACTGAAGCTTTCTTT CASSLRGQLNTEAFF
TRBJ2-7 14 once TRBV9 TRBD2 TGTGCCAGCAGCGTCGGATCTAGCGGCTACGAGCAGTACTTC CASSVGSSGYEQYF
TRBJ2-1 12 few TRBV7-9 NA TGTGCCAGCAACCTACGGGGGAATGAGCAGTTCTTC CASNLRGNEQFF
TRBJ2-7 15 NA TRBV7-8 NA TGTGCCAGCAGCTTAGGCGGGGGCGACACCTACGAGCAGTACTTC CASSLGGGDTYEQYF
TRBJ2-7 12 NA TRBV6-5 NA TGTGCGCCGACTGCGCATTCCTACGAGCAGTACTTC CAPTAHSYEQYF
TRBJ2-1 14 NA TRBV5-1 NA TGCGCCAGCAGCTTGGGTTACCGAATGCGTCGGCAGTTCTTC CASSLGYRMRRQFF
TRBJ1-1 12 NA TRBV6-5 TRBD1 TGTGCCAGCAGTACAAACAGGGGTGAAGCTTTCTTT CASSTNRGEAFF
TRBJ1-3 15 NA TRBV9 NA TGTGCCAGCAGCGTAGGGCAGGGGTTCGAAAACACCATATATTTT CASSVGQGFENTIYF
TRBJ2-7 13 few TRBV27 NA TGTGCCAGCAGTTTCGGGGACGGCTACGAGCAGTACTTC CASSFGDGYEQYF
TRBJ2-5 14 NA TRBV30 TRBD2 TGTGCCTGGAGTGCGACTAGCATCCAAGAGACCCAGTACTTC CAWSATSIQETQYF
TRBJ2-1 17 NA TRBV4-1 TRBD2 TGCGCCAGCAGCCCTACCCAGGGACTAGCGGGAGACAATGAGCAGTTCTTC CASSPTQGLAGDNEQFF
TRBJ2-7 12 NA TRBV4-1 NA TGCGCCAGCAGCCAGGGCACCTACGAGCAGTACTTC CASSQGTYEQYF
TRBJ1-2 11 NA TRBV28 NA TGTGCCAGCAGCGCTAGGTATGGCTACACCTTC CASSARYGYTF
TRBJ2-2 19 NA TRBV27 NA TGTGCCAGCAGTTTATACCCGCCAGGGAGGTATTCGAACACCGGGGAGCTGTTTTTT CASSLYPPGRYSNTGELFF
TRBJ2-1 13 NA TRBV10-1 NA TGCGCCAGCAGTGAAGGCGAAAGGTATGAGCAGTTCTTC CASSEGERYEQFF
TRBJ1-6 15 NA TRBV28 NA TGTGCCAGCAGTCAAGCAAGGGGTTTAGGTTCACCCCTCCACTTT CASSQARGLGSPLHF
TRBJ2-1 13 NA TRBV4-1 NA TGCGCCAGCAGCCAAGATGGGGCAAATGAGCAGTTCTTC CASSQDGANEQFF
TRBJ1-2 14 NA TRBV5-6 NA TGTGCCAGCAGCCCCTCCGGCGGGTCCTATGGCTACACCTTC CASSPSGGSYGYTF
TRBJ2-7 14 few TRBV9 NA TGTGCCAGCAGCGTCCTGGACGGGTCGGCCGAGCAGTACTTC CASSVLDGSAEQYF
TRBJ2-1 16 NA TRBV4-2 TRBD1 TGTGCCAGCAGCCAAAAAACAGGGGGATACTACAATGAGCAGTTCTTC CASSQKTGGYYNEQFF
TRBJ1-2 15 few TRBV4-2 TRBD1 TGTGCCAGCAGCTTAGCCGGGACAGGGGTCTATGGCTACACCTTC CASSLAGTGVYGYTF
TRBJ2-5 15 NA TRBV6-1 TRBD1 TGTGCCAGCAGTGAAGTAGGGGACAGGGAAGAGACCCAGTACTTC CASSEVGDREETQYF
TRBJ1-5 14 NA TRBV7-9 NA TGTGCCAGCAGCTTCGACAGTAGCAATCAGCCCCAGCATTTT CASSFDSSNQPQHF
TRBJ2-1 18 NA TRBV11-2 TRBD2 TGTGCCAGCAGCTTAGCTCGGGGGACTAGCGGAAAATACAATGAGCAGTTCTTC CASSLARGTSGKYNEQFF
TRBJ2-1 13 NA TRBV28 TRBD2 TGTGCCAGCAGTTCCCCTAAGCGGGAGAAGTGGTTCTTC CASSSPKREKWFF
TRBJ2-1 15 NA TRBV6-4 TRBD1 TGTGCCAGCAGTGACGAGACAGGGGGCTACAATGAGCAGTTCTTC CASSDETGGYNEQFF
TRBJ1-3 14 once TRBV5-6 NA TGTGCCAGCAGCTTGGGCAGTACTGGAAACACCATATATTTT CASSLGSTGNTIYF
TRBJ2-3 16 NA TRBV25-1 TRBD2 TGTGCCAGCAGCCTATTAGCGGGAGGGCTCACAGATACGCAGTATTTT CASSLLAGGLTDTQYF
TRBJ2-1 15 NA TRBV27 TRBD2 TGTGCCAGCAGCGCCGGGACTAGCGGGAGCAATGAGCAGTTCTTC CASSAGTSGSNEQFF
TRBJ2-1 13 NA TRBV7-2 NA TGTGCCAGCAGCTTTGCAGGATACAATGAGCAGTTCTTC CASSFAGYNEQFF
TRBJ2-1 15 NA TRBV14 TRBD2 TGTGCCAGCAGCCAAATTAGCGGGAGGGGCAATGAGCAGTTCTTC CASSQISGRGNEQFF
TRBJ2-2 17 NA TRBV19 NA TGTGCCAGTAGTACTATTGAGTTTGCGGTTAACACCGGGGAGCTGTTTTTT CASSTIEFAVNTGELFF